The 23 T cell receptor beta chains below were found in one sample sequenced in a study of blood T cell repertoires in COVID-19. Sequencing was performed with immunoSEQ multiplex PCR; in TCRdb, only in-frame clones are kept and a portion is missing. Seen here are 90,000 to 150,000 clones, about 80% observed once, and the top ten hold around 6.6%. The sequencing sample was made of peripheral blood. The receptors stem from a man between 65 and 85 years old with acute or convalescent COVID-19.

This clone was found a few times. This same CDR3 is encoded by further DNA sequences in the sample. The J gene is TRBJ1-3, the V gene TRBV7-2; 7 bases match TRBD1. This CDR3 has 15 amino acids. Looked up from germline, CDR1 is SGHTA and CDR2 is FQGNSA. V was clipped by 4 bases and J by 2 bases; unmatched bases: 5. The CDR3 is CASSSTGPPGNTIYF. DNA for the CDR3: TGTGCCAGCAGCTCGACAGGGCCCCCTGGAAACACCATATATTTT.

This clone occurred a few times. CDR3 sequence reads: CASSFVDSQETQYF. The CDR3 DNA sequence: TGTGCCAGCAGTTTCGTGGACAGCCAAGAGACCCAGTACTTC. The chain employs TRBV27 and TRBJ2-5, with TRBD1 as a possible D gene (6 bases). Germline CDR1 reads MNHEY; CDR2 reads SMNVEV (reference sequence). Trimming left V 3 bases short and J 1 base short, with 9 bases between. This CDR3 is built from 14 residues.

The rearrangement uses TRBV4-1 and TRBJ1-1; D not resolved. This CDR3 contains 15 residues. Germline V gives CDR1 MGHRA, CDR2 YSYEKL. V lost 1 base and J 6 bases, leaving 15 bases between the germline ends. CDR3 amino acids: CASSQAGPYDAEAFF. The DNA for the CDR3 is TGCGCCAGCAGCCAAGCAGGCCCGTACGACGCTGAAGCTTTCTTT.

The chain combines TRBV14 with TRBJ2-7; TRBD2 matches 11 bases. The germline gives CDR1 SGHDN, CDR2 FVKESK. This CDR3 has 15 amino acids. The J segment lost 6 bases and the V segment lost 1 base, leaving 5 bases of the junction unmatched. As DNA, the CDR3 is TGTGCCAGCAGCCAAGGACTAGCGGGACTCGGCGAGCAGTACTTC. Residues: CASSQGLAGLGEQYF.

The chain uses TRBV6-6 and TRBJ2-5, with a weak D call TRBD1 (6 bases). The CDR3 is 15 residues long. Between the trimmed V and J ends, which lost 2 bases and 2 bases, there was a span of 12 bases. Germline CDR1 MNHNY, CDR2 SVGAGI (reference sequence). The CDR3 coding sequence is TGTGCCAGCAGTTACCTGGGACAAGTTCAAGAGACCCAGTACTTC. Its protein product is CASSYLGQVQETQYF.

The rearrangement joins TRBV7-9 to TRBJ2-7, with 7 bases matching TRBD2. Germline CDR1 reads SEHNR; CDR2 reads FQNEAQ (reference sequence). CDR3 length equals 16 residues. Trimming at V came to 6 bases and at J to 0 bases, leaving 11 bases not matched to a gene. The CDR3 nucleotides are TGTGCCAGCAGAACGCACCCTAGCGGAGACTCCTACGAGCAGTACTTC. It encodes CASRTHPSGDSYEQYF.

This clone has just a few counts. This chain joins TRBV4-2 and TRBJ2-4; 11 positions agree with TRBD2. The V gene end was trimmed by 0 bases and the J gene end by 0 bases; junction bases not matched to a gene: 7. Germline V gene lookup returns CDR1 LGHNA and CDR2 YNFKEQ. The CDR3 spans 19 residues. CDR3 nucleotide sequence: TGTGCCAGCAGCCAAGAGGGGATAGCGGGAGGGCTAGCCAAAAACATTCAGTACTTC. It codes for CASSQEGIAGGLAKNIQYF.

The chain is built from TRBV6-5 and TRBJ1-2, with D possibly being TRBD1 (5 bases). V gave up 1 base and J gave up 3 bases, with 9 bases separating them. The CDR3 spans 14 residues. Looked up from germline, CDR1 is MNHEY and CDR2 is SVGAGI. The CDR3 coding sequence is TGTGCCAGCAGTTACTGGGGAGGGGACTATGGCTACACCTTC. It codes for CASSYWGGDYGYTF.

V usage is TRBV7-7 and J usage is TRBJ2-3, with 8 bases that match TRBD2. The germline gives CDR1 SSHAT, CDR2 FNYEAQ (reference sequence). This CDR3 is built from 16 residues. After removal of 10 bases from V and 6 bases from J, the junction contained 18 bases not matched to a gene. Here the CDR3 DNA reads TGTGCCACCCCCTTCAGAGTTAGCGGGGCGTGCGATACGCAGTATTTT. It specifies CATPFRVSGACDTQYF.

This chain links TRBV29-1 with TRBJ2-2; 9 nucleotides align to TRBD2. With V trimmed by 3 bases and J by 5 bases, 7 bases remained unmatched. Germline lookup yields CDR1 SQVTM and CDR2 ANQGSEA. The CDR3 spans 15 residues. CDR3 loop: CSVETSGLPTGELFF. The CDR3 bases are TGCAGCGTTGAGACTAGCGGCCTCCCTACCGGGGAGCTGTTTTTT.

This sequence joins TRBV19 and TRBJ1-4; D remains ambiguous. The length of the CDR3 is 17 residues. Germline V gives CDR1 LNHDA, CDR2 SQIVND (reference sequence). The V and J ends lost 0 bases and 0 bases respectively, with 11 bases between them. CDR3 residues: CASSIESGGATNEKLFF. CDR3 coding DNA: TGTGCCAGTAGTATAGAGTCCGGTGGTGCAACTAATGAAAAACTGTTTTTT.

This chain uses TRBV10-3 with TRBJ1-5; the match to TRBD1 covers 8 bases. CDR3 length: 14 amino acids. CDR1 and CDR2 (germline): ENHRY, SYGVKD. V was pared by 6 bases and J by 2 bases, with 3 bases of the junction left unmatched. The CDR3 here is CAIRGQGGNQPQHF. The CDR3 coding sequence is TGTGCCATCAGAGGACAGGGCGGCAATCAGCCCCAGCATTTT.

This rearrangement joins TRBV7-2 to TRBJ2-3, with TRBD2 matching over 8 bases. Germline CDR1 is SGHTA and CDR2 is FQGNSA. V shed 5 bases, J shed 7 bases, and the junction held 11 bases outside the gene matches. CDR3 length: 15 amino acids. In DNA form, the CDR3 reads TGTGCCAGCAGCCCAGGGCTAGCGGGTTTGAATACGCAGTATTTT. Protein product: CASSPGLAGLNTQYF.

This chain uses TRBV6-5 with TRBJ1-1; TRBD1 might be the D (5 bases). The CDR3 spans 14 residues. Germline V gene data show CDR1 as MNHEY and CDR2 as SVGAGI. V was pared by 2 bases and J by 3 bases, with 10 bases between. The CDR3 loop is CASSYIVGDTEAFF. CDR3 DNA sequence: TGTGCCAGCAGTTACATTGTAGGGGACACTGAAGCTTTCTTT.

The table lists this clone with a count of one. This chain joins TRBV9 and TRBJ1-3, with 8 bases lining up with TRBD1. Germline CDR1 is SGDLS and CDR2 is YYNGEE. The CDR3 sequence is 15 residues long. The junction had 6 bases not matched to a gene; V was cut back by 3 bases and J by 4 bases. The CDR3 spells CASSATDRGGNTIYF. CDR3 sequence (DNA): TGTGCCAGCAGCGCAACTGACAGGGGAGGAAACACCATATATTTT.

The chain joins TRBV7-9 to TRBJ1-1; TRBD1 might be the D (6 bases). CDR1 SEHNR and CDR2 FQNEAQ come from the germline V gene (reference sequence). Deletions cut 2 bases from V and 0 bases from J, with 16 bases between. The CDR3 runs 17 residues. The CDR3 here is CASSLSVLGTMNTEAFF. CDR3 bases: TGTGCCAGCAGCTTAAGTGTGCTAGGGACAATGAACACTGAAGCTTTCTTT.

V and J are TRBV29-1 and TRBJ2-2; 7 bases are a match to TRBD2. This CDR3 is built from 16 residues. Germline trimming cut 2 bases from V and 1 base from J; bases unmatched to any gene: 7. Germline CDR1 reads SQVTM; CDR2 reads ANQGSEA. The DNA of the CDR3 is TGCAGCGTTGAAAGGCGGCGGGAGAAGAACACCGGGGAGCTGTTTTTT. Its translation: CSVERRREKNTGELFF.

V and J are TRBV14 and TRBJ1-1; 8 bases agree with TRBD1. V lost 0 bases to trimming and J lost 10 bases; unmatched junction nucleotides: 4. Germline-derived CDR1 and CDR2 are SGHDN and FVKESK. The CDR3 totals 13 residues. The CDR3 DNA reads as TGTGCCAGCAGCCAAGACAGGACAGGGAGAGCTTTCTTT. Residues: CASSQDRTGRAFF.

J is TRBJ2-3 and V is TRBV4-2; D perhaps matches TRBD2 (6 bases). V was pared by 2 bases and J by 5 bases, with 11 bases between. Germline V gene lookup returns CDR1 LGHNA and CDR2 YNFKEQ. There are 14 residues in the CDR3. The CDR3 is CASSQLSEGDTQYF. CDR3 nucleotides: TGTGCCAGCAGCCAACTGTCGGAGGGAGATACGCAGTATTTT.

V is TRBV5-8 and J is TRBJ2-7, with TRBD2 as a possible D gene (5 bases). V dropped 7 bases and J dropped 3 bases, with 5 bases sitting between them. Germline values: CDR1 SGHTS, CDR2 YDEGEE. The length of the CDR3 is 10 residues. CDR3 region: CASGLYEQYF. Here the CDR3 DNA reads TGTGCCAGCGGACTCTACGAGCAGTACTTC.

J is TRBJ1-1 and V is TRBV6-5, with a weak D call TRBD1 (5 bases). The CDR3 spans 13 residues. Between the trimmed V and J ends, which lost 0 bases and 11 bases, there was a span of 13 bases. CDR1 and CDR2 (germline): MNHEY, SVGAGI. CDR3 loop: CASSYSGREWAFF. In DNA form, the CDR3 reads TGTGCCAGCAGTTACTCAGGCAGGGAATGGGCTTTCTTT.

This chain joins TRBV7-8 and TRBJ2-5; tentatively, D is TRBD2 (6 bases). Trimming took 5 bases from V and 5 from J, leaving 18 bases between them. CDR1 is SGHVS and CDR2 is FQNEAQ in the germline V gene. The CDR3 is made up of 15 amino acids. For the CDR3, the DNA is TGTGCCAGCAGCAGGGGACTTCTGAGTTGGGAGACCCAGTACTTC. Protein sequence: CASSRGLLSWETQYF.

V usage is TRBV7-2 and J usage is TRBJ2-2, with 11 bases that match TRBD2. V dropped 2 bases and J dropped 1; count of bases not matched to a gene: 0. The CDR3 loop spans 16 amino acids. In germline, CDR1 is SGHTA, CDR2 FQGNSA. CDR3 sequence: CASSLLAGGNTGELFF. The CDR3 DNA is TGTGCCAGCAGCTTACTAGCGGGGGGGAACACCGGGGAGCTGTTTTTT. Together with reference TRBV7-2 and TRBJ2-2, the CDR3 gives the full variable domain: GAGVSQSPSNKVTEKGKDVELRCDPISGHTALYWYRQSLGQGLEFLIYFQGNSAPDKSGLPSDRFSAERTGGSVSTLTIQRTQQEDSAVYLCASSLLAGGNTGELFFGEGSRLTVL.